This TCR beta chain was recorded in a study of T cell responses to AZD1222 COVID-19 vaccine. Overall study results and limits: The donor cohort was predominantly white British with a female majority, and clonal diversity may have been underestimated.

On this clone: The antigen is undetermined.

Sequencing used immunoSEQ multiplex PCR; TCRdb keeps in-frame clones, though not all of them. The repertoire holds around 150,000 clones, roughly 94% seen once, with about 1% in the top ten. The TCR comes from an adult who received the AZD1222 COVID-19 vaccine. Here the sequenced sample was peripheral blood, taken 28 days after the second AZD1222 dose.

CDR3 region: CASSVGLDYEQYF. CDR3 DNA: TGTGCCAGCAGCGTAGGACTAGACTACGAGCAGTACTTC. The V gene is TRBV9, the J gene TRBJ2-7, with TRBD2 as a possible D gene (6 bases). CDR1 is SGDLS and CDR2 is YYNGEE in the germline V gene. The CDR3 totals 13 residues. Trimming removed 0 bases at V and 3 bases at J, with 7 bases between.